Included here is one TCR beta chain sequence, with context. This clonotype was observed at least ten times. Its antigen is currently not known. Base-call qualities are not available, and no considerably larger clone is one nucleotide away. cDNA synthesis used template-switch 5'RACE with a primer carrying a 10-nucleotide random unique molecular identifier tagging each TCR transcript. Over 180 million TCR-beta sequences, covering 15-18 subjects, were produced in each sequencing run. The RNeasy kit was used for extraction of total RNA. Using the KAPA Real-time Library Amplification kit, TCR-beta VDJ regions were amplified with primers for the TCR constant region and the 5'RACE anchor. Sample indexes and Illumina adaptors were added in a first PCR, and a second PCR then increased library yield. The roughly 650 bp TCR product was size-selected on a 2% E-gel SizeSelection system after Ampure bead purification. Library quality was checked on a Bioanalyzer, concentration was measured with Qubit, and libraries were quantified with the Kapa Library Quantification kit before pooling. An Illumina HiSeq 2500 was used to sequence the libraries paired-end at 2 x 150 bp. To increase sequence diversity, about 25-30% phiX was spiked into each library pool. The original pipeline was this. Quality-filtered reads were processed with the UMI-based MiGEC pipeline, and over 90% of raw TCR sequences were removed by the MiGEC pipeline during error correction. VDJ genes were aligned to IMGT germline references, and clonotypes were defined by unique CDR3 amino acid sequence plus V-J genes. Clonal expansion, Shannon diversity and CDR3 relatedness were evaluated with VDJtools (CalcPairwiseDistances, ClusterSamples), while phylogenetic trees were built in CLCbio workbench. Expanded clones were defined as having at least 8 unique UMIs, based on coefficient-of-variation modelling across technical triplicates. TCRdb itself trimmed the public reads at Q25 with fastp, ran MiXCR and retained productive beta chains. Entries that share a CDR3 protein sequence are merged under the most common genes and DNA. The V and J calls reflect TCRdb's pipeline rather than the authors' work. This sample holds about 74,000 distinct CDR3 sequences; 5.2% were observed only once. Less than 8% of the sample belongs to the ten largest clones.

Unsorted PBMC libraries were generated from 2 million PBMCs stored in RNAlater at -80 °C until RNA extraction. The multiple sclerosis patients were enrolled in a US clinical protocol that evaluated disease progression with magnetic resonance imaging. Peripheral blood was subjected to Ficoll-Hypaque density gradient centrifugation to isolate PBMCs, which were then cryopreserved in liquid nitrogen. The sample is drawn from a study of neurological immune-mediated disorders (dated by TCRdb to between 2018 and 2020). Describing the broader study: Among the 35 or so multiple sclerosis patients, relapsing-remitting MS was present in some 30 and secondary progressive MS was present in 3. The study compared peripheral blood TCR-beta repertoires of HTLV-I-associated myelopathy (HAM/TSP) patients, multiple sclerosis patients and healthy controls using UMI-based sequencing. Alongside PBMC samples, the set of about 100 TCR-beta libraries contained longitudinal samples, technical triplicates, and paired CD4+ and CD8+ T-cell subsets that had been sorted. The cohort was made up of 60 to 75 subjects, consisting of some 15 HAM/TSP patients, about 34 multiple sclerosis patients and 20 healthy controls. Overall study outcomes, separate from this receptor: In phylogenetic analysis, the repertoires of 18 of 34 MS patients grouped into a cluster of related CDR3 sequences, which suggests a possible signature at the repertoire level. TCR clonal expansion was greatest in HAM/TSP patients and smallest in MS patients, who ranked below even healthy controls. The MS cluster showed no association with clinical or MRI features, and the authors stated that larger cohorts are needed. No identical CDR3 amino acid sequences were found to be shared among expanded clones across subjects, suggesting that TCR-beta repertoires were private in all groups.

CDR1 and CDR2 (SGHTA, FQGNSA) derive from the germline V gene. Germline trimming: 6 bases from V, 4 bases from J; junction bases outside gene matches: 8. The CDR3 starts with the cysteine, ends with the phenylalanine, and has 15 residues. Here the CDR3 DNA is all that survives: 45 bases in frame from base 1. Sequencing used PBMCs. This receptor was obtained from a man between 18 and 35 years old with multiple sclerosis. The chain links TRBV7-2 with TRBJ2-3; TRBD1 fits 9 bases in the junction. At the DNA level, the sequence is TGTGCCAGCAGGCGGGACAGGGTAGGCGCAGATACGCAGTATTTT. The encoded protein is CASRRDRVGADTQYF.